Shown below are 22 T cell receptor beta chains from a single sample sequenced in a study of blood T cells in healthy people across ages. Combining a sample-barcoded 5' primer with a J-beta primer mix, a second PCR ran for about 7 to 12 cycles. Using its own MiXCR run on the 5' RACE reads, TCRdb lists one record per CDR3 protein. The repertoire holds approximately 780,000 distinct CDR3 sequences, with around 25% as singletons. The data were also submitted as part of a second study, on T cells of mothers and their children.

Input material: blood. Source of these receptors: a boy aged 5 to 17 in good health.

In DNA form, the CDR3 reads TGCGCCAGCAGCAAGGGACAGGGGATTGAAAAACTGTTTTTT. Amino acids: CASSKGQGIEKLFF. J is TRBJ1-4 and V is TRBV4-1; 10 bases are shared with TRBD1. Germline assignment: CDR1 MGHRA and CDR2 YSYEKL. The junction had 4 bases not matched to a gene; V was cut back by 5 bases and J by 7 bases. The CDR3 is made up of 14 amino acids.

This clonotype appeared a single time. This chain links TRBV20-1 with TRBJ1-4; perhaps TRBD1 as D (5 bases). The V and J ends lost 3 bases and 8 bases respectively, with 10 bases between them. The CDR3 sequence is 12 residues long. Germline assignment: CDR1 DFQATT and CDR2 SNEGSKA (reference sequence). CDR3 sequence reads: CSARGTPEKLFF. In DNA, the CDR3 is TGCAGTGCTAGGGGGACTCCCGAAAAACTGTTTTTT.

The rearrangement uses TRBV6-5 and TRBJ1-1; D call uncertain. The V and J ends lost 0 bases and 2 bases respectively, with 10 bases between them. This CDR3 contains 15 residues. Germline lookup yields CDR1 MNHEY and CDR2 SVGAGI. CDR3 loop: CASSYSMAINTEAFF. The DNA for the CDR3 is TGTGCCAGCAGTTACTCGATGGCAATTAACACTGAAGCTTTCTTT.

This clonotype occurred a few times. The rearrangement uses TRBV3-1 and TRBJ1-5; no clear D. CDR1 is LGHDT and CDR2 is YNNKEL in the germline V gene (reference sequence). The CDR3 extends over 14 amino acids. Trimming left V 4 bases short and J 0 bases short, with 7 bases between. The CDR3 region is CASSRRHSNQPQHF. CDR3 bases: TGTGCCAGCAGCCGCCGACATAGCAATCAGCCCCAGCATTTT.

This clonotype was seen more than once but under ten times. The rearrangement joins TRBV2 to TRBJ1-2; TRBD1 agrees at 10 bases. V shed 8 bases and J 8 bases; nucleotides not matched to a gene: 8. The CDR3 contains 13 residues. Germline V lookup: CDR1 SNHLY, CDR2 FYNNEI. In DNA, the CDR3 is TGTGCCAGCGGATCCGGGACAGGGGTCGGCTACACCTTC. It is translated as CASGSGTGVGYTF.

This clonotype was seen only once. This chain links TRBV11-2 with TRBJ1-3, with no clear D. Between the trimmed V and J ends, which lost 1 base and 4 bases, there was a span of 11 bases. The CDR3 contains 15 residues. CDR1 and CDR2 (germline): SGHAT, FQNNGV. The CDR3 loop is CASSLVFARGNTIYF. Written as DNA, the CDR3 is TGTGCCAGCAGCTTAGTTTTCGCCAGGGGAAACACCATATATTTT.

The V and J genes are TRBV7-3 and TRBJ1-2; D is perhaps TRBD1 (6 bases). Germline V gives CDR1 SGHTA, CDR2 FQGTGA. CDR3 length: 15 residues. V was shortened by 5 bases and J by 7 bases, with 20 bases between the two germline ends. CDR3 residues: CASSPPGDPFVGYTF. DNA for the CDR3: TGTGCCAGCAGCCCCCCAGGGGATCCCTTTGTTGGCTACACCTTC.

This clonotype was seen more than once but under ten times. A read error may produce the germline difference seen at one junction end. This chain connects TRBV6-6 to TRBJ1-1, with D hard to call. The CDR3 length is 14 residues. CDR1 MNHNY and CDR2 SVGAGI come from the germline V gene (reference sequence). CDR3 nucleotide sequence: TGTGCTAGCAGTTACCCCGGGCTGAACACTGAAGCTTTCTTT. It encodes CASSYPGLNTEAFF.

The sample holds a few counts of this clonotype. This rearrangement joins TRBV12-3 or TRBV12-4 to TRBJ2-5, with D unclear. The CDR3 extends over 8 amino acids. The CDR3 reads CVQETQYF. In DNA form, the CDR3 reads TGTGTCCAAGAGACCCAGTACTTC.

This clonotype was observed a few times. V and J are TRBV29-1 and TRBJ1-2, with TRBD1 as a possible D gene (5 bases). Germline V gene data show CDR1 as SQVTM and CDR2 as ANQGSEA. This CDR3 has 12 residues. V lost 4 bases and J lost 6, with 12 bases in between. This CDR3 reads CSVGTGGNGYTF. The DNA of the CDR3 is TGCAGCGTTGGGACGGGGGGAAATGGCTACACCTTC.

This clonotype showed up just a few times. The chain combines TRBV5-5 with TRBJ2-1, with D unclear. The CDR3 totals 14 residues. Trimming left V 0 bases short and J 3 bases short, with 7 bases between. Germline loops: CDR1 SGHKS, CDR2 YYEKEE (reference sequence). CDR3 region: CASSLGPNYNEQFF. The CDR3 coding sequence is TGTGCCAGCAGCTTGGGACCGAACTACAATGAGCAGTTCTTC.

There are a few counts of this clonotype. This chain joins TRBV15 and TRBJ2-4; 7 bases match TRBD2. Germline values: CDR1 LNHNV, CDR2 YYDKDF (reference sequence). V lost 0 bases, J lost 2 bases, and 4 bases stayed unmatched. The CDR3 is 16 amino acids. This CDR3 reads CATSRDRGGPKNIQYF. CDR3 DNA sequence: TGTGCCACCAGCAGAGATCGGGGAGGGCCCAAAAACATTCAGTACTTC.

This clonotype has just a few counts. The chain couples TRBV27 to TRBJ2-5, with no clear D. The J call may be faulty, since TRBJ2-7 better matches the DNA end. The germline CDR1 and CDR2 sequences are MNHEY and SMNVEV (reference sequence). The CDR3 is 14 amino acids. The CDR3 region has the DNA TGTGCCAGCAGTTTAGTACCATATTCCTACGAGCAGTACTTC. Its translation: CASSLVPYSYEQYF.

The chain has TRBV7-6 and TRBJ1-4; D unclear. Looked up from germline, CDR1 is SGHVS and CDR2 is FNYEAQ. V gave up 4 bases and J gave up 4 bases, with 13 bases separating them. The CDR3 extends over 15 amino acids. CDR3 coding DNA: TGTGCCAGCAGCTCCCGGGGAAGGGATAATGAAAAACTGTTTTTT. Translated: CASSSRGRDNEKLFF.

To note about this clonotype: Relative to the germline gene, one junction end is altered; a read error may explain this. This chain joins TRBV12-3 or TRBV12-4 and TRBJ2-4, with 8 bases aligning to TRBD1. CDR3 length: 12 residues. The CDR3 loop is CASSLGRDRRNF. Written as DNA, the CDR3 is TGTGCCAGCAGTTTAGGTCGGGACAGGAGGAACTTC.

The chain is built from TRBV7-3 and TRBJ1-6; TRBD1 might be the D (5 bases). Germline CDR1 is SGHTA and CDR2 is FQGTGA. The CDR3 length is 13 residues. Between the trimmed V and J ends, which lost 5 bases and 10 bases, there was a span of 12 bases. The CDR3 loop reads CASSTFQGSPLHF. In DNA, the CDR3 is TGTGCCAGCAGCACCTTTCAGGGATCACCCCTCCACTTT.

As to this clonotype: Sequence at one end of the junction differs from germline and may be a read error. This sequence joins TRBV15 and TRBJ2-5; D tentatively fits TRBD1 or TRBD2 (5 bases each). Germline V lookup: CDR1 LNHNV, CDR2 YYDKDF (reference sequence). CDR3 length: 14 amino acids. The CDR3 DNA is TGTGCCACCAGTGAGGGGTTTAGCCAAGAGACCCAGCACTTC. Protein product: CATSEGFSQETQHF.

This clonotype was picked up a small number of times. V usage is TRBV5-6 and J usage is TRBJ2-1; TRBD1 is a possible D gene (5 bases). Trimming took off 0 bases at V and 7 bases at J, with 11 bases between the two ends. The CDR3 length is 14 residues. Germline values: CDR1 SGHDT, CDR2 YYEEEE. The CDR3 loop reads CASSLALRANEQFF. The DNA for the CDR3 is TGTGCCAGCAGCTTGGCCCTCAGGGCGAATGAGCAGTTCTTC.

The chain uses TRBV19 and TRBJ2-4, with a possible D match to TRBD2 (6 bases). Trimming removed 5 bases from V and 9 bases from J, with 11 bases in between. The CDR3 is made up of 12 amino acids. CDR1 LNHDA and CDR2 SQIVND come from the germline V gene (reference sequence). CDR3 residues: CASSLAGGIQYF. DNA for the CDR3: TGTGCCAGTAGTCTTGCCGGGGGCATTCAGTACTTC.

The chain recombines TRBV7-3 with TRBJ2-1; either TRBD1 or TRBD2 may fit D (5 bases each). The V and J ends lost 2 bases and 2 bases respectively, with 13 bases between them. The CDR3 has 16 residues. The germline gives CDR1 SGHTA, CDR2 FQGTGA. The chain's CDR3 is CASSLVGQGAYNEQFF. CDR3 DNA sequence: TGTGCCAGCAGCTTAGTGGGTCAGGGAGCCTACAATGAGCAGTTCTTC.

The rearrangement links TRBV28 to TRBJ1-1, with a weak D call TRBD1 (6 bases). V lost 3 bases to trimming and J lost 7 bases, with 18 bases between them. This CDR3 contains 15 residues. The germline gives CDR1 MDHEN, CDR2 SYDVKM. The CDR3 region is CASSFLDHRAGEAFF. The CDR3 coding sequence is TGTGCCAGCAGTTTTTTAGACCACAGGGCTGGTGAAGCTTTCTTT.

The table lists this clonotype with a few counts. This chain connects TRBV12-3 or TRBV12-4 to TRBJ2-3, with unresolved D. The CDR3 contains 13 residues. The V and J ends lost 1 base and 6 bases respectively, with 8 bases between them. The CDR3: CASSLEVWDTQYF. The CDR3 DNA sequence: TGTGCCAGCAGTTTAGAGGTGTGGGATACGCAGTATTTT.